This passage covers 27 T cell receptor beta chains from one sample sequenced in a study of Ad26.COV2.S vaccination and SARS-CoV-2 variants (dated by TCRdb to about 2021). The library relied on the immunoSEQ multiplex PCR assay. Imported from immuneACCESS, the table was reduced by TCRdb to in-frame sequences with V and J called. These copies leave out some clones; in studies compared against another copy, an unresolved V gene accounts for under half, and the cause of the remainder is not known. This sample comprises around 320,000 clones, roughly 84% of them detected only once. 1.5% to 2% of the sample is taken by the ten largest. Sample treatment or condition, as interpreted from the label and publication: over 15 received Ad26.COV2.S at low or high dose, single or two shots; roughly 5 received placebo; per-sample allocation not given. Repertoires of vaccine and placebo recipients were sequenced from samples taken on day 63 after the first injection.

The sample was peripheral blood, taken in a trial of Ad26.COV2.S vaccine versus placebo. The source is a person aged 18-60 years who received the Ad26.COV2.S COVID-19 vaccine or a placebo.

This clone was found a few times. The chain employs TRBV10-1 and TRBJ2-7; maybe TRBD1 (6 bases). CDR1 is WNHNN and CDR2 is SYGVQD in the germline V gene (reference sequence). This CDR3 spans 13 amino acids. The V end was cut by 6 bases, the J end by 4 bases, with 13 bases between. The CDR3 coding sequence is TGCGCCAGCAGGGTACAGGGTGGATACGAGCAGTACTTC. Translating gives CASRVQGGYEQYF.

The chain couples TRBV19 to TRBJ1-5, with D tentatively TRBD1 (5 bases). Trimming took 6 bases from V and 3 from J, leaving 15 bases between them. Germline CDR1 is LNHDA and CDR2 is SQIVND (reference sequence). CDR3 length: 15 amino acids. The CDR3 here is CASRIRARDNQPQHF. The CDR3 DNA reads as TGTGCCAGTAGGATCAGGGCCCGGGACAATCAGCCCCAGCATTTT.

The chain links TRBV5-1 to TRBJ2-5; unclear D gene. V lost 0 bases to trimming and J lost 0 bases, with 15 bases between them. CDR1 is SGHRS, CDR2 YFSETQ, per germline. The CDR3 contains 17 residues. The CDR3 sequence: CASSLVGIEANQETQYF. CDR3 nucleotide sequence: TGCGCCAGCAGCTTGGTGGGGATCGAGGCGAACCAAGAGACCCAGTACTTC.

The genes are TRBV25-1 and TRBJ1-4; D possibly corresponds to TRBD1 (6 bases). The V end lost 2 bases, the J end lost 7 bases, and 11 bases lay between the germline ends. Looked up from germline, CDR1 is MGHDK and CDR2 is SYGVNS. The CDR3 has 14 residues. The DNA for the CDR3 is TGTGCCAGCAGTGAACCAGGGGCCGGTGAAAAACTGTTTTTT. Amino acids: CASSEPGAGEKLFF.

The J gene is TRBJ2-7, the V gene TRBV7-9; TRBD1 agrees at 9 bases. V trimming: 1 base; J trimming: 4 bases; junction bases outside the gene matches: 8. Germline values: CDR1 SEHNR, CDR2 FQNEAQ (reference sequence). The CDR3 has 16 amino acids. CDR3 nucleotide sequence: TGTGCCAGCAGCTTAGTGGGGACAGGGAAGACTTACGAGCAGTACTTC. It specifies CASSLVGTGKTYEQYF.

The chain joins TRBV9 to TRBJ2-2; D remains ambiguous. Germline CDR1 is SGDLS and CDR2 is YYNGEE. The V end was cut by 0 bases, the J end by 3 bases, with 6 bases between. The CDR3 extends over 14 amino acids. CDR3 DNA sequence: TGTGCCAGCAGCGTAGGGTGGTACACCGGGGAGCTGTTTTTT. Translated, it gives CASSVGWYTGELFF. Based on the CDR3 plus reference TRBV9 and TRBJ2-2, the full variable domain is DSGVTQTPKHLITATGQRVTLRCSPRSGDLSVYWYQQSLDQGLQFLIQYYNGEERAKGNILERFSAQQFPDLHSELNLSSLELGDSALYFCASSVGWYTGELFFGEGSRLTVL.

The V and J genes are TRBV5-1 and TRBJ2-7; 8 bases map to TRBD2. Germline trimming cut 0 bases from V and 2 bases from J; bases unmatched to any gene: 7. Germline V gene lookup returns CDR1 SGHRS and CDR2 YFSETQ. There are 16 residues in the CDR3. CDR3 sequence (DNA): TGCGCCAGCAGCTTGGGACTAGCGAGCGAGACCTACGAGCAGTACTTC. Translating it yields CASSLGLASETYEQYF.

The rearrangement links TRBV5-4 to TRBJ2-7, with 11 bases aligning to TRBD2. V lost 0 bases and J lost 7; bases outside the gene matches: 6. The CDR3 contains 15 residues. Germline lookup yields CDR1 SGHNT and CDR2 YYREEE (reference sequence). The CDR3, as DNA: TGTGCCAGCAGCTTGGATTTAGCGGGGGGGCGAGAGCAGTACTTC. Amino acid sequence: CASSLDLAGGREQYF.

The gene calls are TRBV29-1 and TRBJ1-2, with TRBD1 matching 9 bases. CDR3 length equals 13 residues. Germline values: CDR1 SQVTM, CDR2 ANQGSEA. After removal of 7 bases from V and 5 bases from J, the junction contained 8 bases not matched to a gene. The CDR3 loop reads CSALPGQGYGYTF. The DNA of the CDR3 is TGCAGCGCCTTACCGGGACAGGGATATGGCTACACCTTC.

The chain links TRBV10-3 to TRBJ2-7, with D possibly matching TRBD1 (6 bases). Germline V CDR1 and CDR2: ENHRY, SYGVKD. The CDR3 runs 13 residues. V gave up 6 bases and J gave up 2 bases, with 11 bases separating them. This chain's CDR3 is CAIRPGQTYEQYF. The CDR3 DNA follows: TGTGCCATCAGACCGGGACAAACCTACGAGCAGTACTTC.

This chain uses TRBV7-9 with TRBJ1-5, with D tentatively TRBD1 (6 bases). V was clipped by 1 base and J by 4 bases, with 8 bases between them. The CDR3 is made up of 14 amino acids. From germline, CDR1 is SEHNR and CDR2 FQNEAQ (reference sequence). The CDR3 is CASSLVGGNQPQHF. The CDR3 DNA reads TGTGCCAGCAGCTTAGTAGGGGGGAATCAGCCCCAGCATTTT.

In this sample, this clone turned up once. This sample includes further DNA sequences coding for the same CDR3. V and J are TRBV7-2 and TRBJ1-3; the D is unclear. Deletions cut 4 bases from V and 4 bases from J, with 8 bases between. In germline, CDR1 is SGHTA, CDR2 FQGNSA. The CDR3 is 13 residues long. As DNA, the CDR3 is TGTGCCAGCAGCTCAAGAGGGGGAAACACCATATATTTT. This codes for CASSSRGGNTIYF.

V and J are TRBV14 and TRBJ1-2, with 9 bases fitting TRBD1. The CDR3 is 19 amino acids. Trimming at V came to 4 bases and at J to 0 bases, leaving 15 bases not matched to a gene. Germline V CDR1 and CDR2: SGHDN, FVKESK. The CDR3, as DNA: TGTGCCAGCAGCCCTCCGGCCGGGACAGGGTCCGAACCTAACTATGGCTACACCTTC. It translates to CASSPPAGTGSEPNYGYTF.

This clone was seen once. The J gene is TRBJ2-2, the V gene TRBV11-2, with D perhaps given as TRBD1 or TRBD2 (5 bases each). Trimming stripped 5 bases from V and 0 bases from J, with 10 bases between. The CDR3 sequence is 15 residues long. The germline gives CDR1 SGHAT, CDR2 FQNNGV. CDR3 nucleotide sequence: TGTGCCAGCAGCCCCGGGACGGCGAACACCGGGGAGCTGTTTTTT. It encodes CASSPGTANTGELFF.

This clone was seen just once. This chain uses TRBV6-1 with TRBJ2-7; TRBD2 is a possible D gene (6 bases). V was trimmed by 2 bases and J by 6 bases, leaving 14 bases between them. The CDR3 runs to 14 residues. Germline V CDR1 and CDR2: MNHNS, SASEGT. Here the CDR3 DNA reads TGTGCCAGCAGTGAATCAGGGAGGAGGACCGAGCAGTACTTC. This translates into CASSESGRRTEQYF.

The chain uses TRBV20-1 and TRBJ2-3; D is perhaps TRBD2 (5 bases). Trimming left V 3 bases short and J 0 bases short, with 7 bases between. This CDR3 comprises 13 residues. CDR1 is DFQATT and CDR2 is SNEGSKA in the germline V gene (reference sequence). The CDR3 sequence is CSASRTSTDTQYF. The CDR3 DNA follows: TGCAGTGCTAGTCGGACTAGCACAGATACGCAGTATTTT.

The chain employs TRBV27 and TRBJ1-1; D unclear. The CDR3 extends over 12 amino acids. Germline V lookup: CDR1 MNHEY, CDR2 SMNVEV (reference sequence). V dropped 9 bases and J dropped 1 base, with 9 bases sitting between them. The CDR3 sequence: CARWRWNTEAFF. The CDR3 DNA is TGTGCCAGATGGAGGTGGAACACTGAAGCTTTCTTT.

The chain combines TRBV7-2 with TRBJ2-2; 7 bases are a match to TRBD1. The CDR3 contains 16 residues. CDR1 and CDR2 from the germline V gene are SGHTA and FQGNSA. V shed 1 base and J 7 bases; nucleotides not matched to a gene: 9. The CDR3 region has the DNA TGTGCCAGCAGCTTAGTACCGGGAACAGGGGTCGGGGAGCTGTTTTTT. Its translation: CASSLVPGTGVGELFF.

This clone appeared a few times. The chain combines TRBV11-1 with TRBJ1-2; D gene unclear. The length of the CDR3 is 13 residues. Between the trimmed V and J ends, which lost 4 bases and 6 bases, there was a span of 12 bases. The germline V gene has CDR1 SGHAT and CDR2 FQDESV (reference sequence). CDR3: CASSSDPNNGYTF. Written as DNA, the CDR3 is TGTGCCAGCAGCTCGGACCCGAACAATGGCTACACCTTC.

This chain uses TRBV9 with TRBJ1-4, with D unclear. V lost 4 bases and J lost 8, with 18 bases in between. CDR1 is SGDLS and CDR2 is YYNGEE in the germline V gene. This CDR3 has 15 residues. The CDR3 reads CASSTPHQGAEKLFF. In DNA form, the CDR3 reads TGTGCCAGCAGCACCCCTCACCAAGGTGCAGAAAAACTGTTTTTT.

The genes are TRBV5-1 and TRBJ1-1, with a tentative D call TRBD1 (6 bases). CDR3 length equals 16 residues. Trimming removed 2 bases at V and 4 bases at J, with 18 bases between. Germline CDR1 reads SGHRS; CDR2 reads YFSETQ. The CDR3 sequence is CASSLYATGTATEAFF. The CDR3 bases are TGCGCCAGCAGCTTATACGCTACAGGGACGGCCACTGAAGCTTTCTTT.

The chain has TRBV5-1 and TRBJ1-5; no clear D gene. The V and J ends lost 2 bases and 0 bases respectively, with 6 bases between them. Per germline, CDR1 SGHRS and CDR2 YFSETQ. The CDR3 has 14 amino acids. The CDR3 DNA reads TGCGCCAGCAGCTTTGGCGGTAGCAATCAGCCCCAGCATTTT. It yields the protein CASSFGGSNQPQHF.

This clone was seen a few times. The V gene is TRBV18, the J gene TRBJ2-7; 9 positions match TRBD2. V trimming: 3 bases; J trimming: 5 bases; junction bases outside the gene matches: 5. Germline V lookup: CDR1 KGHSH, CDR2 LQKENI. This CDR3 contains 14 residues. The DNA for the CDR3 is TGTGCCAGCTCACCGCGGGGGGGCGTTCACGAGCAGTACTTC. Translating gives CASSPRGGVHEQYF. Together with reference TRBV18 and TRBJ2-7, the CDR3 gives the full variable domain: NAGVMQNPRHLVRRRGQEARLRCSPMKGHSHVYWYRQLPEEGLKFMVYLQKENIIDESGMPKERFSAEFPKEGPSILRIQQVVRGDSAAYFCASSPRGGVHEQYFGPGTRLTVT.

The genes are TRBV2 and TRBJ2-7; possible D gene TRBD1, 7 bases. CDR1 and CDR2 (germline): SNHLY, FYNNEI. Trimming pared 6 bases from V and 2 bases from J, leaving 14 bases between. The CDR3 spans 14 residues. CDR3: CASSAGQPTYEQYF. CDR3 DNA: TGTGCCAGCAGCGCGGGACAGCCGACCTACGAGCAGTACTTC.

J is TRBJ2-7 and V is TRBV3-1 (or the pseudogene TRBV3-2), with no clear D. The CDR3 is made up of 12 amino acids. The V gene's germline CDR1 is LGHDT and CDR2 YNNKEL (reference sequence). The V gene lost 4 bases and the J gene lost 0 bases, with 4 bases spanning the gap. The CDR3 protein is CASSLHSYEQYF. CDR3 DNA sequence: TGTGCCAGCAGCCTCCACTCCTACGAGCAGTACTTC.

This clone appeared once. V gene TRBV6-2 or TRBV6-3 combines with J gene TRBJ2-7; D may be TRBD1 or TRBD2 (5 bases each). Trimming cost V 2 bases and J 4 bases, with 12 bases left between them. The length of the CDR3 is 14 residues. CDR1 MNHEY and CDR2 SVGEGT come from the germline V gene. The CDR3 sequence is CASSYEGRVYEQYF. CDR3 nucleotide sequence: TGTGCCAGCAGTTACGAGGGACGAGTATACGAGCAGTACTTC.

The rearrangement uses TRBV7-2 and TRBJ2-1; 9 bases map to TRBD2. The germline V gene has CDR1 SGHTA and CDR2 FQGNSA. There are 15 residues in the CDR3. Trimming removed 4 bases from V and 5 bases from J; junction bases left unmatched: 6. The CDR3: CASSSTSGPHNEQFF. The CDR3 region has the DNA TGTGCCAGCAGCTCGACTAGCGGACCCCACAATGAGCAGTTCTTC.